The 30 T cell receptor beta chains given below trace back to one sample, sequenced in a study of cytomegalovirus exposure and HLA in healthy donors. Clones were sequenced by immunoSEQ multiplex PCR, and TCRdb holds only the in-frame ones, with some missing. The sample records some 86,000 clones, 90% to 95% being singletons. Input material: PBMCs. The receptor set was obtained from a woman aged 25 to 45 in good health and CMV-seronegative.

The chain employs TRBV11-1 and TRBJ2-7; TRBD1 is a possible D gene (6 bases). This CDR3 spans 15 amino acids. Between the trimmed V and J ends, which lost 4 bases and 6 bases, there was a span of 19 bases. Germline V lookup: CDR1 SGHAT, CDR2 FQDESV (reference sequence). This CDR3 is CASSSSGTTSLEQYF. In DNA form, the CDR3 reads TGTGCCAGCAGCTCCTCCGGGACAACCTCCCTCGAGCAGTACTTC.

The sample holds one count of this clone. CDR3 DNA sequence: TGTGCCAGCAGCGTAGGATTCCGGGACAGGGGAAACACCATATATTTT. Its translation is CASSVGFRDRGNTIYF. This rearrangement joins TRBV9 to TRBJ1-3, with 8 bases aligning to TRBD1. The CDR3 contains 16 residues. Germline-derived CDR1 and CDR2 are SGDLS and YYNGEE. After removal of 0 bases from V and 4 bases from J, the junction contained 6 bases not matched to a gene.

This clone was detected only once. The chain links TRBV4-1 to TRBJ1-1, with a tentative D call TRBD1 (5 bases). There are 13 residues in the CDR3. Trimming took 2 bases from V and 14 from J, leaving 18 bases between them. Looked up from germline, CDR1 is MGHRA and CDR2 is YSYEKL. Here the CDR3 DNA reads TGCGCCAGCAGCCAACCAGCGAAAAGACAGAAATTCTTT. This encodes CASSQPAKRQKFF.

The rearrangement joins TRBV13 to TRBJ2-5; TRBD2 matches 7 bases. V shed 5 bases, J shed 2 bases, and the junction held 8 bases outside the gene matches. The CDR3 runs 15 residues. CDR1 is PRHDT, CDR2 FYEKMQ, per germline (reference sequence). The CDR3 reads CASSPPGGEQETQYF. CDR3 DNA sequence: TGTGCCAGCAGCCCCCCGGGGGGTGAACAAGAGACCCAGTACTTC.

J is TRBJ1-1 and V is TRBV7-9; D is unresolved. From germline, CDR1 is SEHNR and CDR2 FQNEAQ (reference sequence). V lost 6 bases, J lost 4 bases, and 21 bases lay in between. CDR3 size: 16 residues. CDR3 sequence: CASRILTGRSLTEAFF. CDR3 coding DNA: TGTGCCAGCAGGATCCTAACCGGGAGGAGCCTCACTGAAGCTTTCTTT.

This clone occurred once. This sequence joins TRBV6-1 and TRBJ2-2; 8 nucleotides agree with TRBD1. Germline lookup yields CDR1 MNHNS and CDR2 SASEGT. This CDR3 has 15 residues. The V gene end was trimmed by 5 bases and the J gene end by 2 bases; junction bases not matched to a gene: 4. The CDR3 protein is CASSPGQVNTGELFF. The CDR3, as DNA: TGTGCCAGCAGTCCGGGACAGGTTAACACCGGGGAGCTGTTTTTT.

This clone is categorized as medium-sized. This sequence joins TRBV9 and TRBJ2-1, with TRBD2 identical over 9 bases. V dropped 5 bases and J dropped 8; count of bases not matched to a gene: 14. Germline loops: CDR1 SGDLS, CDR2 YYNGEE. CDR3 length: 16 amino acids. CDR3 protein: CASSERGALSGDEQFF. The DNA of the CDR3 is TGTGCCAGCAGTGAGCGGGGGGCTCTCTCTGGAGATGAGCAGTTCTTC.

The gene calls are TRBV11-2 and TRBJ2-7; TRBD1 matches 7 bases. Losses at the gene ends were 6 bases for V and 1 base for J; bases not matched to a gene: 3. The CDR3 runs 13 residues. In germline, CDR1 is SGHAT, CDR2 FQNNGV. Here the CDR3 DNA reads TGTGCCAGCAGGAAGGGACAGTCCTACGAGCAGTACTTC. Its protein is CASRKGQSYEQYF. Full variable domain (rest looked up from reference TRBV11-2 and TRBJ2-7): EAGVAQSPRYKIIEKRQSVAFWCNPISGHATLYWYQQILGQGPKLLIQFQNNGVVDDSQLPKDRFSAERLKGVDSTLKIQPAKLEDSAVYLCASRKGQSYEQYFGPGTRLTVT.

The CDR3 sequence: CASSYSQIYYGYTF. CDR3 nucleotides: TGTGCCAGCAGTTACTCACAGATATACTATGGCTACACCTTC. The rearrangement joins TRBV6-5 to TRBJ1-2, with no clear D. The CDR3 is 14 residues long. V was trimmed by 0 bases and J by 3 bases, leaving 8 bases between them. In germline, CDR1 is MNHEY, CDR2 SVGAGI.

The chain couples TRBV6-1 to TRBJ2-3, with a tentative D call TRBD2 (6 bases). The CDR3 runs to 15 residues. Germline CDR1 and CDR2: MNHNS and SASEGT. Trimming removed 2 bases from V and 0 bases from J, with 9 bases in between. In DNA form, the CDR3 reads TGTGCCAGCAGTGAATTGCGGGGCAGCACAGATACGCAGTATTTT. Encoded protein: CASSELRGSTDTQYF.

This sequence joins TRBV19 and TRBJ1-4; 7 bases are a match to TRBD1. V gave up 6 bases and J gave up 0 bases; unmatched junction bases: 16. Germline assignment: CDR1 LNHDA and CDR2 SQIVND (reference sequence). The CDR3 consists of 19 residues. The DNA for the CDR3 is TGTGCCAGTAGACCGAGGTCGGGGACAGCACCAGCAACTAATGAAAAACTGTTTTTT. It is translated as CASRPRSGTAPATNEKLFF.

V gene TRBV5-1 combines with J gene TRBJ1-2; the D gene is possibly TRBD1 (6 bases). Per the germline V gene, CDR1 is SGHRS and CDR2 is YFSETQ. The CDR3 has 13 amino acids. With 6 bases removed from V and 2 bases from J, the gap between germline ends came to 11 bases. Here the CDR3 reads CASKSDSNYGYTF. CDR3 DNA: TGCGCCAGCAAATCGGACAGCAACTATGGCTACACCTTC.

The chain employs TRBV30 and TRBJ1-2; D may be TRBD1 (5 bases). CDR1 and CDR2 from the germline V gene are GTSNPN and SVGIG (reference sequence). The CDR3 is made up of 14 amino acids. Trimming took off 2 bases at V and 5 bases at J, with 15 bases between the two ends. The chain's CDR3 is CAWSFPDRLYGYTF. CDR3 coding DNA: TGTGCCTGGAGTTTCCCCGACAGACTTTATGGCTACACCTTC.

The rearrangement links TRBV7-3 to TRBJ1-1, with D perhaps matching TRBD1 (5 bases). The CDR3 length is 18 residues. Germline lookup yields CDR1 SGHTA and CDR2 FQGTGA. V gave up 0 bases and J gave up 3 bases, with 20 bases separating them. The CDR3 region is CASSLTVGRGFWDTEAFF. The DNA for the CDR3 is TGTGCCAGCAGCTTAACGGTTGGAAGGGGATTCTGGGACACTGAAGCTTTCTTT.

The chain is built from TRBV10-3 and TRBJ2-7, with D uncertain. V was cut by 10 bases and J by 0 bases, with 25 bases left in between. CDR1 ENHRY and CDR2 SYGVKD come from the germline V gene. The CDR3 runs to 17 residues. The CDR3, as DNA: TGTGCCACCGCGGCGTCTCTCCTCCACACGAGCTCCTACGAGCAGTACTTC. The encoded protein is CATAASLLHTSSYEQYF.

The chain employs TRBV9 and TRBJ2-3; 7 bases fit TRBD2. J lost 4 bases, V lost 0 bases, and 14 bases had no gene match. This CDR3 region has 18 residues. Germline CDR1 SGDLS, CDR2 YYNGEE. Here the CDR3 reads CASSVGPGGQILADTQYF. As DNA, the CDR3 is TGTGCCAGCAGCGTAGGTCCGGGGGGTCAAATATTGGCAGATACGCAGTATTTT.

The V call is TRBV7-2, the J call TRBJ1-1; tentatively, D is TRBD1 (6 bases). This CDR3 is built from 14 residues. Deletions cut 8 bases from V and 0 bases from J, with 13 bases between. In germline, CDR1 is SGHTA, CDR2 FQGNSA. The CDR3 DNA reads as TGTGCCAGCTCATCAGGGGTCCTGAACACTGAAGCTTTCTTT. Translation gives CASSSGVLNTEAFF.

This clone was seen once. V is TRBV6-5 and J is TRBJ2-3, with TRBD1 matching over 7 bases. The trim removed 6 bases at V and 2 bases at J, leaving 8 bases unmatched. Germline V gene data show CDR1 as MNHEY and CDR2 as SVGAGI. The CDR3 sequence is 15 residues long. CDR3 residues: CASRPGDRYTDTQYF. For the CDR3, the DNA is TGTGCCAGCAGACCCGGGGACAGATACACAGATACGCAGTATTTT.

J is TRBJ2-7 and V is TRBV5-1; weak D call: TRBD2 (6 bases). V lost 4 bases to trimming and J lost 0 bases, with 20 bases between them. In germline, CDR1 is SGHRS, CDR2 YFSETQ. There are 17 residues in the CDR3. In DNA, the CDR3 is TGCGCCAGCAGCGCGGGACCGGGACTCGTCTACTCCTACGAGCAGTACTTC. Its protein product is CASSAGPGLVYSYEQYF.

The CDR3 loop is CAWSLQGYNEQFF. The DNA for the CDR3 is TGTGCCTGGAGTTTACAGGGGTATAATGAGCAGTTCTTC. This chain links TRBV30 with TRBJ2-1, with 7 bases aligning to TRBD1. This CDR3 spans 13 amino acids. J lost 7 bases, V lost 2 bases, and 5 bases had no gene match. Germline V gene data show CDR1 as GTSNPN and CDR2 as SVGIG (reference sequence).

For the CDR3, the DNA is TGTGCCATAGGGGGATTACGGGCTTTCTTT. Its protein is CAIGGLRAFF. The chain carries TRBV28 and TRBJ1-1; D might be TRBD1 (6 bases). The CDR3 length is 10 residues. V was shortened by 10 bases and J by 11 bases, with 14 bases between the two germline ends. Germline V CDR1 and CDR2: MDHEN, SYDVKM.

This chain's CDR3 is CASRSTGLDNEKLFF. The CDR3 nucleotides are TGTGCCAGCAGATCTACAGGGCTAGATAATGAAAAACTGTTTTTT. The chain combines TRBV7-9 with TRBJ1-4, with a possible D match to TRBD1 (6 bases). This CDR3 is 15 amino acids long. The germline V gene has CDR1 SEHNR and CDR2 FQNEAQ (reference sequence). The ends were cut back, 6 bases at V and 4 bases at J, with 15 bases in the middle.

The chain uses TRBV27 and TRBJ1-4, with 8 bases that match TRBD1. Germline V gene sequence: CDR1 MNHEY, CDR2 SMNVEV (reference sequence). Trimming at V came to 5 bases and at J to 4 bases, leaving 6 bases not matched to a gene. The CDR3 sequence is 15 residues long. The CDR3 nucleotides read TGTGCCAGCAGTGGGGGGACAGGCAATAATGAAAAACTGTTTTTT. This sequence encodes CASSGGTGNNEKLFF.

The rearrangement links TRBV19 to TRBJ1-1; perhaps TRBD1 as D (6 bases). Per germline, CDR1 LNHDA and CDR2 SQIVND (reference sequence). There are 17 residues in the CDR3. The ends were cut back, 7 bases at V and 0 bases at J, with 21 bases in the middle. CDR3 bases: TGTGCCAGTATCCGGAGCGCAGGGGAGTGGATGAACACTGAAGCTTTCTTT. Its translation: CASIRSAGEWMNTEAFF. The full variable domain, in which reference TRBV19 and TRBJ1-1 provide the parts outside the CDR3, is DGGITQSPKYLFRKEGQNVTLSCEQNLNHDAMYWYRQDPGQGLRLIYYSQIVNDFQKGDIAEGYSVSREKKESFPLTVTSAQKNPTAFYLCASIRSAGEWMNTEAFFGQGTRLTVV.

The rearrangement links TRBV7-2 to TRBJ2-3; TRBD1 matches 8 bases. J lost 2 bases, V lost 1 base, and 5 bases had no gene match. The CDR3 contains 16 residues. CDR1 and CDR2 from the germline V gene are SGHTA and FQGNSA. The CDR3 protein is CASSLGTGSVTDTQYF. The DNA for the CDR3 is TGTGCCAGCAGCTTAGGGACAGGGTCCGTCACAGATACGCAGTATTTT.

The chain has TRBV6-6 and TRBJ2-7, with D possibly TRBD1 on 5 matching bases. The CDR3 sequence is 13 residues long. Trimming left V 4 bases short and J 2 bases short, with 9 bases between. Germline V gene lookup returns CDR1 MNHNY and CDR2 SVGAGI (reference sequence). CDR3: CASSLTETYEQYF. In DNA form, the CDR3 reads TGTGCCAGCAGTTTGACAGAAACCTACGAGCAGTACTTC.

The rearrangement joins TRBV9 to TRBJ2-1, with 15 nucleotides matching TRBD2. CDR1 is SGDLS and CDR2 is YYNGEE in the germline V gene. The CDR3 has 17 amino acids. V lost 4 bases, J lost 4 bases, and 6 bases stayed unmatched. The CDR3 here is CASSFRTSGGVYNEQFF. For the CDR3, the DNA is TGTGCCAGCAGCTTCCGGACTAGCGGGGGGGTTTACAATGAGCAGTTCTTC. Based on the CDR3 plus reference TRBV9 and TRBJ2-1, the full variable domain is DSGVTQTPKHLITATGQRVTLRCSPRSGDLSVYWYQQSLDQGLQFLIQYYNGEERAKGNILERFSAQQFPDLHSELNLSSLELGDSALYFCASSFRTSGGVYNEQFFGPGTRLTVL.

The CDR3 here is CASSEVASEAFF. CDR3 nucleotides: TGTGCCAGCAGCGAGGTGGCATCAGAAGCTTTCTTT. The gene calls are TRBV5-6 and TRBJ1-1; D is unclear. V lost 4 bases and J 8 bases, leaving 12 bases between the germline ends. Germline CDR1 is SGHDT and CDR2 is YYEEEE. There are 12 residues in the CDR3. Together with reference TRBV5-6 and TRBJ1-1, the CDR3 gives the full variable domain: DAGVTQSPTHLIKTRGQQVTLRCSPKSGHDTVSWYQQALGQGPQFIFQYYEEEERQRGNFPDRFSGHQFPNYSSELNVNALLLGDSALYLCASSEVASEAFFGQGTRLTVV.

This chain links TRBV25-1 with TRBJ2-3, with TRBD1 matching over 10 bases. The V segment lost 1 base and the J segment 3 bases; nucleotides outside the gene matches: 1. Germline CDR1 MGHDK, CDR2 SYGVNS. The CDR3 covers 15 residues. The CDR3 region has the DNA TGTGCCAGCAGTGAATGGGGACAGGGGACAGATACGCAGTATTTT. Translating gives CASSEWGQGTDTQYF.

CDR3 protein: CASGLVRLQGENTEAFF. As DNA, the CDR3 is TGTGCTAGTGGTTTGGTAAGGCTACAGGGGGAGAACACTGAAGCTTTCTTT. The chain recombines TRBV12-5 with TRBJ1-1; 8 bases agree with TRBD1. Germline V gene lookup returns CDR1 LGHNT and CDR2 FRNRAP. The CDR3 runs to 17 residues. V gave up 0 bases and J gave up 1 base; unmatched junction bases: 7.